The 25 T cell receptor beta chains listed next were all sequenced from one sample in a study of human T cells and chemical hapten exposure (dated by TCRdb to the early 2020s). The library was prepared using RACE. Instrument on record: NextSeq 500. TCRdb's own reprocessing of the public reads used fastp at Q25 and MiXCR and kept productive beta chains. Entries are consolidated by CDR3 protein sequence, retaining the most common genes and DNA. A total of roughly 380,000 distinct CDR3 sequences appear in this sample, 4.8% of them only once. About 2.1% of the sample belongs to the ten largest clones. Explained via the paper, the time point label denotes: patch test 1, 2 weeks after DPC sensitization. The treatment or condition label on this specimen signifies: therapeutic diphenylcyclopropenone sensitization with weekly scalp DPC. Sequencing used whole blood, obtained in connection with sensitization to the hapten diphenylcyclopropenone (DPC). These receptors originate from a woman in her fifties or sixties with alopecia areata. Some clones in this sample may be carry-over from other donors' samples.

This clonotype has only a few counts. V usage is TRBV5-1 and J usage is TRBJ2-5; 7 bases are a match to TRBD2. CDR1 is SGHRS, CDR2 YFSETQ, per germline. The junction had 4 bases not matched to a gene; V was cut back by 4 bases and J by 1 base. The CDR3 is 14 residues long. The CDR3 protein is CASSMGLSQETQYF. CDR3 in DNA: TGCGCCAGCAGCATGGGACTATCCCAAGAGACCCAGTACTTC.

The J gene is TRBJ1-1, the V gene TRBV2; tentative D call: TRBD1 (5 bases). This CDR3 region has 16 residues. CDR1 and CDR2 (germline): SNHLY, FYNNEI. V was pared by 6 bases and J by 4 bases, with 21 bases between. DNA of the CDR3: TGTGCCAGCAGGCTCACGGGGGGAGGGAAATCCACTGAAGCTTTCTTT. It specifies CASRLTGGGKSTEAFF.

This clonotype was picked up a small number of times. The chain recombines TRBV27 with TRBJ2-7; a weak D match, TRBD1 (5 bases). The CDR3 sequence is 15 residues long. Between the trimmed V and J ends, which lost 5 bases and 1 base, there was a span of 15 bases. Germline V gives CDR1 MNHEY, CDR2 SMNVEV (reference sequence). The CDR3 DNA is TGTGCCAGCAGTGTCTTTGGGGCTACATCCTACGAGCAGTACTTC. Translation gives CASSVFGATSYEQYF.

The chain has TRBV5-4 and TRBJ2-7; D is perhaps TRBD1 (6 bases). The ends were cut back, 2 bases at V and 5 bases at J, with 17 bases in the middle. The germline gives CDR1 SGHNT, CDR2 YYREEE (reference sequence). The CDR3 totals 15 residues. The DNA for the CDR3 is TGTGCCAGCAGCTTCCCAAGAACAGGGAATAACGAGCAGTACTTC. The encoded protein is CASSFPRTGNNEQYF.

This clonotype was detected many times. The chain uses TRBV12-3 or TRBV12-4 and TRBJ1-6; D uncertain. CDR3 length: 13 residues. V lost 8 bases and J lost 10, with 15 bases in between. The CDR3 region is CASSRSPSSPLHF. The CDR3 nucleotides are TGTGCCAGCTCCCGGTCGCCAAGCTCACCCCTCCACTTT.

V is TRBV29-1 and J is TRBJ2-2; a weak D match, TRBD1 (5 bases). Looked up from germline, CDR1 is SQVTM and CDR2 is ANQGSEA. V was clipped by 5 bases and J by 6 bases, with 7 bases between them. CDR3 length equals 11 residues. This chain's CDR3 is CSVLGPGELFF. The DNA for the CDR3 is TGCAGCGTTCTGGGGCCCGGGGAGCTGTTTTTT.

This clonotype was observed a few times. The gene calls are TRBV29-1 and TRBJ2-7; D remains unclear. There are 14 residues in the CDR3. Looked up from germline, CDR1 is SQVTM and CDR2 is ANQGSEA. Trimming removed 6 bases from V and 3 bases from J, with 18 bases in between. CDR3: CSVLGPKNYYEQYF. CDR3 DNA sequence: TGCAGCGTCCTCGGACCCAAAAATTACTACGAGCAGTACTTC.

This clonotype was recorded a few times. This chain links TRBV18 with TRBJ2-1; TRBD2 matches at 14 bases. The CDR3 totals 15 residues. From germline, CDR1 is KGHSH and CDR2 LQKENI. Trimming took 3 bases from V and 8 from J; bases not matched to a gene: 3. The CDR3 DNA reads as TGTGCCAGCTCACCGGGACTAGCGGGAGTTTATGAGCAGTTCTTC. Encoded protein: CASSPGLAGVYEQFF.

In this sample, this clonotype turned up many times. The chain carries TRBV27 and TRBJ1-1; 8 bases are a match to TRBD1. The trim removed 7 bases at V and 8 bases at J, leaving 12 bases unmatched. The CDR3 is made up of 14 amino acids. Germline CDR1 is MNHEY and CDR2 is SMNVEV (reference sequence). This chain's CDR3 is CASILTPGGWEAFF. The CDR3 nucleotides are TGTGCCAGCATTCTTACCCCAGGGGGCTGGGAAGCTTTCTTT.

This clonotype showed up many times. This rearrangement joins TRBV6-2 or TRBV6-3 to TRBJ2-1; D tentatively reads TRBD1 or TRBD2 (6 bases each). Germline V gene lookup returns CDR1 MNHEY and CDR2 SVGEGT. V dropped 6 bases and J dropped 7 bases, with 19 bases sitting between them. The CDR3 runs 15 residues. The CDR3 region is CASRGGPGQLNEQFF. In nucleotides, the CDR3 is TGTGCCAGCAGGGGGGGTCCGGGACAACTTAATGAGCAGTTCTTC.

V usage is TRBV7-2 and J usage is TRBJ1-5, with D tentatively TRBD1 (5 bases). The ends were cut back, 3 bases at V and 4 bases at J, with 13 bases in the middle. The CDR3 has 15 amino acids. Germline V gives CDR1 SGHTA, CDR2 FQGNSA. The CDR3: CASSLEGLWNQPQHF. The CDR3 coding sequence is TGTGCCAGCAGCTTGGAGGGGTTGTGGAATCAGCCCCAGCATTTT.

This clonotype was seen ten or more times. V usage is TRBV2 and J usage is TRBJ2-3; 11 nucleotides align to TRBD2. The CDR3 totals 15 residues. Germline lookup yields CDR1 SNHLY and CDR2 FYNNEI. In nucleotides, the CDR3 is TGTGCTGGCAGTGCTAGCGGGAGGAGGAAAGATACGCAGTATTTT. Its protein is CAGSASGRRKDTQYF.

In its sample, this clonotype was seen many times. The CDR3: CSVTGTVSDTQYF. CDR3 in DNA: TGCAGCGTTACCGGGACTGTCTCAGATACGCAGTATTTT. This rearrangement joins TRBV29-1 to TRBJ2-3; possible D gene TRBD2, 6 bases. The germline V and J ends were trimmed by 5 bases and 4 bases, with 13 bases remaining between them. CDR1 is SQVTM, CDR2 ANQGSEA, per germline. The length of the CDR3 is 13 residues.

This clonotype was picked up many times. The chain joins TRBV10-3 to TRBJ2-5; D may be TRBD2 (5 bases). Germline-derived CDR1 and CDR2 are ENHRY and SYGVKD. The CDR3 contains 13 residues. Trimming shortened V by 2 bases and J by 9 bases, and 13 bases separated the two germline ends. The CDR3, as DNA: TGTGCCATCAGTGAGGGAGCGGAGGAATCCCAGTACTTC. Translation: CAISEGAEESQYF.

The chain joins TRBV7-2 to TRBJ2-7; 12 nucleotides align to TRBD2. This CDR3 comprises 13 residues. Germline lookup yields CDR1 SGHTA and CDR2 FQGNSA. V was pared by 5 bases and J by 9 bases, with 5 bases of the junction left unmatched. CDR3 DNA: TGTGCCAGCAGCCAAACTAGCGGGGGGTTGCAGTACTTC. Translation: CASSQTSGGLQYF. Supplemented by reference TRBV7-2 and TRBJ2-7, the full variable domain reads GAGVSQSPSNKVTEKGKDVELRCDPISGHTALYWYRQSLGQGLEFLIYFQGNSAPDKSGLPSDRFSAERTGGSVSTLTIQRTQQEDSAVYLCASSQTSGGLQYFGPGTRLTVT.

This clonotype was detected ten times or more. In nucleotides, the CDR3 is TGTGCCATCAGTGAGGGGGGACCGAACACTGAAGCTTTCTTT. Translated: CAISEGGPNTEAFF. The rearrangement joins TRBV10-3 to TRBJ1-1, with TRBD1 as a possible D gene (5 bases). V lost 2 bases and J lost 1, with 8 bases in between. The CDR3 has 14 residues. Germline loops: CDR1 ENHRY, CDR2 SYGVKD.

This clonotype was detected ten times or more. The rearrangement joins TRBV7-9 to TRBJ2-7, with 9 bases fitting TRBD1. Germline-derived CDR1 and CDR2 are SEHNR and FQNEAQ (reference sequence). This CDR3 region has 14 residues. The V gene end was trimmed by 5 bases and the J gene end by 5 bases; junction bases not matched to a gene: 7. The chain's CDR3 is CASSLRDRVNEQYF. The CDR3 DNA is TGTGCCAGCAGCCTCCGGGACAGGGTTAACGAGCAGTACTTC.

The chain uses TRBV20-1 and TRBJ2-7; 7 positions agree with TRBD2. The CDR3 length is 15 residues. The V gene's germline CDR1 is DFQATT and CDR2 SNEGSKA (reference sequence). J lost 1 base, V lost 0 bases, and 6 bases had no gene match. The CDR3 nucleotides read TGCAGTGCTAGAGAGCCAGGCGGGAGTTCCTACGAGCAGTACTTC. It specifies CSAREPGGSSYEQYF.

Ten or more counts support this clonotype. This chain joins TRBV29-1 and TRBJ2-1; D may be TRBD1 or TRBD2 (5 bases each). The CDR3 is 17 amino acids. CDR1 is SQVTM and CDR2 is ANQGSEA in the germline V gene. Trimming shortened V by 3 bases and J by 1 base, and 19 bases separated the two germline ends. The chain's CDR3 is CSVEGETSRISYNEQFF. CDR3 nucleotides: TGCAGCGTTGAGGGGGAAACTAGTCGAATTTCCTACAATGAGCAGTTCTTC.

The rearrangement joins TRBV13 to TRBJ1-5; D gene ambiguous. Germline V lookup: CDR1 PRHDT, CDR2 FYEKMQ (reference sequence). Trimming cost V 0 bases and J 2 bases, with 5 bases left between them. The CDR3 is 14 amino acids. CDR3 DNA sequence: TGTGCCAGCAGCTTAGGCTACGGCAATCAGCCCCAGCATTTT. Translation gives CASSLGYGNQPQHF.

This clonotype has a count of ten or more. In DNA, the CDR3 is TGTGCCAGCAGCTTAGTGATGTCCTATAATTCACCCCTCCACTTT. Translated, it gives CASSLVMSYNSPLHF. The V and J genes are TRBV7-8 and TRBJ1-6; D is undetermined. Trimming took off 1 base at V and 1 base at J, with 5 bases between the two ends. CDR1 and CDR2 from the germline V gene are SGHVS and FQNEAQ. This CDR3 spans 15 amino acids.

The chain combines TRBV6-5 with TRBJ2-2; D is possibly TRBD2 (5 bases). Germline CDR1 and CDR2: MNHEY and SVGAGI. V was shortened by 6 bases and J by 5 bases, with 19 bases between the two germline ends. The length of the CDR3 is 16 residues. The CDR3, as DNA: TGTGCCAGCAGCCCCCCTGCAGAGGGTTGGACCGGGGAGCTGTTTTTT. It yields the protein CASSPPAEGWTGELFF.

This clonotype was counted only a few times. The J gene is TRBJ1-1, the V gene TRBV7-2; TRBD1 matches 9 bases. The V gene's germline CDR1 is SGHTA and CDR2 FQGNSA. The CDR3 runs to 16 residues. Trimming at V came to 4 bases and at J to 0 bases, leaving 6 bases not matched to a gene. The CDR3 here is CASSSPGTGMNTEAFF. In DNA form, the CDR3 reads TGTGCCAGCAGCTCCCCCGGGACAGGGATGAACACTGAAGCTTTCTTT.

This clonotype has ten or more counts. The CDR3 sequence is CASSSIAGPGELFF. The CDR3 DNA reads TGTGCCAGCAGTTCCATAGCGGGACCCGGGGAGCTGTTTTTT. The chain joins TRBV27 to TRBJ2-2, with 8 bases that match TRBD2. Germline V gene sequence: CDR1 MNHEY, CDR2 SMNVEV (reference sequence). The CDR3 spans 14 residues. Losses at the gene ends were 4 bases for V and 6 bases for J; bases not matched to a gene: 4.

This chain links TRBV5-1 with TRBJ2-3; D is unclear. The CDR3 loop spans 14 amino acids. From germline, CDR1 is SGHRS and CDR2 YFSETQ. V lost 0 bases, J lost 1 base, and 6 bases lay in between. CDR3: CASSLDQGTDTQYF. The CDR3 nucleotides read TGCGCCAGCAGCTTGGATCAGGGCACAGATACGCAGTATTTT. Supplemented by reference TRBV5-1 and TRBJ2-3, the full variable domain reads KAGVTQTPRYLIKTRGQQVTLSCSPISGHRSVSWYQQTPGQGLQFLFEYFSETQRNKGNFPGRFSGRQFSNSRSEMNVSTLELGDSALYLCASSLDQGTDTQYFGPGTRLTVL.